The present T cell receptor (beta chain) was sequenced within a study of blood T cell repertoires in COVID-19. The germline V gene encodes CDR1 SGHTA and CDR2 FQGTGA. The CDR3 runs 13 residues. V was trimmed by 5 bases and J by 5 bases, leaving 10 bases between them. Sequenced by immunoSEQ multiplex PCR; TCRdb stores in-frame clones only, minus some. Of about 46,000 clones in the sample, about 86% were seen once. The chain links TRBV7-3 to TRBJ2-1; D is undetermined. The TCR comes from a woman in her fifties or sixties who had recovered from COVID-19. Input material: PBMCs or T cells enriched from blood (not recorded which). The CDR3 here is CASSTPPHNEQFF. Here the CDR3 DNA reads TGTGCCAGCAGCACTCCCCCCCACAATGAGCAGTTCTTC.